This TCR beta chain was recovered during a study of T cells after yellow fever vaccination. Concerning this clonotype: A much larger clone differs by one base, so this may be a read error.

TCRdb re-called the 5' RACE reads through MiXCR, storing one row per CDR3 protein. Of 65,000 to 70,000 distinct CDR3 sequences listed, around 6.2% are singletons. Trimming removed 7 bases from V and 5 bases from J, with 22 bases in between. This CDR3 comprises 16 residues. Per germline, CDR1 SGHTA and CDR2 FQGNSA. This specimen consisted of CD4+ T cells sorted from PBMCs, obtained less than 16 days after the first yellow fever vaccination. The clonotype comes from a man between 18 and 29 years old who received the YFV17D yellow fever vaccine. This chain connects TRBV7-2 to TRBJ2-3, with D perhaps matching TRBD2 (7 bases). CDR3 in amino acids: CTSNRREWGGQDTQYF. DNA of the CDR3: TGTACCAGCAACCGAAGGGAGTGGGGGGGCCAAGATACGCAGTATTTT.